This T cell receptor (beta chain) is from a study of T cell responses to AZD1222 COVID-19 vaccine. General observations from the study: Breadth and depth of Spike-specific TCRs rose after two AZD1222 doses. A reported finding is that nearly half of spike-specific TCRs target unmutated variant regions.

A remark on this clone: What it recognizes is unknown.

Method: immunoSEQ multiplex PCR; TCRdb's copy keeps in-frame clones and lacks some. Here the sample spans 74,000 or so clones, approximately 80% being singletons. From germline, CDR1 is LNHNV and CDR2 YYDKDF (reference sequence). The length of the CDR3 is 14 residues. The V and J ends lost 9 bases and 3 bases, in that order; junction bases with no gene match: 7. This specimen consisted of peripheral blood, obtained on day 0 of AZD1222 vaccination. V usage is TRBV15 and J usage is TRBJ2-2; 7 bases are shared with TRBD2. The sequence was collected from an adult in good health. The CDR3 region has the DNA TGTGCCACTCAGAGCGGGATAGACACCGGGGAGCTGTTTTTT. Protein sequence: CATQSGIDTGELFF.